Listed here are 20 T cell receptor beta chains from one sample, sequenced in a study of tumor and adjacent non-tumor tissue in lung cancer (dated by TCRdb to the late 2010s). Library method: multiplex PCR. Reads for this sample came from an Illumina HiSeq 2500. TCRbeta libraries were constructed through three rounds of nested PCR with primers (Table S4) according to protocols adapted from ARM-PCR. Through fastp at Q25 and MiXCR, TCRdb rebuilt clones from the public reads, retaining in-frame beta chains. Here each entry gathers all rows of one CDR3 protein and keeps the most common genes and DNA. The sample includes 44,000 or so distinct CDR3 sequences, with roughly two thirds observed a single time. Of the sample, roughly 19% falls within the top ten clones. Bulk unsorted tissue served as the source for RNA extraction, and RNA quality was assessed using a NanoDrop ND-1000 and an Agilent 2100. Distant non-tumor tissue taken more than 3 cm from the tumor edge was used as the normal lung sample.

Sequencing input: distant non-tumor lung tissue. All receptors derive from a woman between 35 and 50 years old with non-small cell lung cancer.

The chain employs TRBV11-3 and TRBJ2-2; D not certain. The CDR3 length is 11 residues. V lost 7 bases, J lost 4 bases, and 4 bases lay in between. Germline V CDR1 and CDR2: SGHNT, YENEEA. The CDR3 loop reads CASKTTGELFF. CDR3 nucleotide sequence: TGTGCCAGCAAGACCACCGGGGAGCTGTTTTTT.

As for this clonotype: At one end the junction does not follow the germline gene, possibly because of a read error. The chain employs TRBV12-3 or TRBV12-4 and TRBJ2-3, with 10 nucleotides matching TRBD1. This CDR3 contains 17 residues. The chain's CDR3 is CACSLGLGTGVPDTQYF. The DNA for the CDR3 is TGTGCCTGCAGTTTGGGCCTGGGGACAGGGGTTCCAGATACGCAGTATTTT.

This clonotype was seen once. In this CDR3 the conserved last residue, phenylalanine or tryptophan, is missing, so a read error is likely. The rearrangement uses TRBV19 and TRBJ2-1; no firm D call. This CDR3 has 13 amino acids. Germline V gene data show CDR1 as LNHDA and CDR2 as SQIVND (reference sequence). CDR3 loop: CASNTLRYNVQFI. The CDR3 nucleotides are TGTGCCAGTAATACGCTTCGGTACAATGTGCAGTTCATC.

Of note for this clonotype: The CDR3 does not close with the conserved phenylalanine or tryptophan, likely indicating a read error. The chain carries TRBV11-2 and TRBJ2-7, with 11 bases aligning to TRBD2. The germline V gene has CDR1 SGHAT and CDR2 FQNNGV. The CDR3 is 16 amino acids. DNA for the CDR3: TGTGCCGGCAGCTTAGAACTAGCGGGAGATATCAACGAGCAGTACTAC. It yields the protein CAGSLELAGDINEQYY.

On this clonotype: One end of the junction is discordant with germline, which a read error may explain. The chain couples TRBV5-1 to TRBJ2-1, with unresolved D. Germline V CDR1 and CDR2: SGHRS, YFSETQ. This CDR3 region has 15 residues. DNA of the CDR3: TGCGCCAGCAGCTTGGGTGGCAGTGTGGCCAATGAGCTGTTCTTC. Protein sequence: CASSLGGSVANELFF. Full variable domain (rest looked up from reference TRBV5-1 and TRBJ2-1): KAGVTQTPRYLIKTRGQQVTLSCSPISGHRSVSWYQQTPGQGLQFLFEYFSETQRNKGNFPGRFSGRQFSNSRSEMNVSTLELGDSALYLCASSLGGSVANELFFGPGTRLTVL.

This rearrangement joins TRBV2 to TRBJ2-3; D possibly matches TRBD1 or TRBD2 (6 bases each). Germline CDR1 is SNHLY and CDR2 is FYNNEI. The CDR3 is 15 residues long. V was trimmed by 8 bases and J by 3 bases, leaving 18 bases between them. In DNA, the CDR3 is TGTGCCAGCTCCGGAGAAGGGGGGAGGACAGATACGCAGTATTTT. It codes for CASSGEGGRTDTQYF.

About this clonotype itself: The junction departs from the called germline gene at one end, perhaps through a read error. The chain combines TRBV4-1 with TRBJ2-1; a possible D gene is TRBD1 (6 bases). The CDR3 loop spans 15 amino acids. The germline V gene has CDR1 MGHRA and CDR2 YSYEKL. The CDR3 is CASSIDSGTYSEQFF. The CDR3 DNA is TGCGCCAGCAGCATAGACAGTGGGACATACAGTGAGCAGTTCTTC.

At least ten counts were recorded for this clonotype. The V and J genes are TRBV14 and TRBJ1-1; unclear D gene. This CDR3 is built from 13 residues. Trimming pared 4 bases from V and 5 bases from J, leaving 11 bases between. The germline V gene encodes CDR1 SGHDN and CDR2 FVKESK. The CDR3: CASSRDMTTEAFF. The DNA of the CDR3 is TGTGCCAGCAGCCGTGACATGACAACTGAAGCTTTCTTT.

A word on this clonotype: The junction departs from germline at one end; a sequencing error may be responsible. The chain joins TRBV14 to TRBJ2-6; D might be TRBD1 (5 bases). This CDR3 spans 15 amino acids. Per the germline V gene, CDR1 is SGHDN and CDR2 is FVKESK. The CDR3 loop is CASSPRDSGAYVLTF. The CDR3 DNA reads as TGTGCCAGCAGCCCCAGAGACTCTGGGGCCTACGTCCTGACTTTC.

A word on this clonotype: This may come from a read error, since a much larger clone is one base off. For the CDR3, the DNA is TGCGCCAGCAGCCTCCGGGGCGGTACCTACGAGCAGTACTTC. This gives the protein CASSLRGGTYEQYF. The chain uses TRBV5-1 and TRBJ2-7; possibly TRBD1 or TRBD2 for D (5 bases each). This CDR3 contains 14 residues. The V end lost 4 bases, the J end lost 2 bases, and 13 bases lay between the germline ends. The germline V gene encodes CDR1 SGHRS and CDR2 YFSETQ.

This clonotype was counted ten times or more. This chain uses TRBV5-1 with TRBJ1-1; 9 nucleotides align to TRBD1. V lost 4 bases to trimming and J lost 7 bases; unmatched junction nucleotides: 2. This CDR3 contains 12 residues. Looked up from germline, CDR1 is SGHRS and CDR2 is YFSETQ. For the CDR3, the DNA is TGCGCCAGCAGCAGGGACAGGGATGAAGCTTTCTTT. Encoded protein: CASSRDRDEAFF. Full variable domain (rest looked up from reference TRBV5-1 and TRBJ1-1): KAGVTQTPRYLIKTRGQQVTLSCSPISGHRSVSWYQQTPGQGLQFLFEYFSETQRNKGNFPGRFSGRQFSNSRSEMNVSTLELGDSALYLCASSRDRDEAFFGQGTRLTVV.

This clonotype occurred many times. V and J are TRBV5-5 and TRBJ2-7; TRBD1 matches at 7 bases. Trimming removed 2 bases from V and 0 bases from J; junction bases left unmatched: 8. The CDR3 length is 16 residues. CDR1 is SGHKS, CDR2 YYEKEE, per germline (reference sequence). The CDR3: CASSFIGTDPSYEQYF. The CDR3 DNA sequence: TGTGCCAGCAGCTTCATTGGGACAGATCCCTCCTACGAGCAGTACTTC.

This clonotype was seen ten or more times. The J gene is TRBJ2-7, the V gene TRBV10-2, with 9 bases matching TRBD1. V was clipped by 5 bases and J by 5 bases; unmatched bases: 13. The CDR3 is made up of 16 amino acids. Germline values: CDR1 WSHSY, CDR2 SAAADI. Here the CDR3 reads CASSTVQGQGFNEQYF. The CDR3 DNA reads TGCGCCAGCAGTACAGTCCAAGGACAGGGGTTCAACGAGCAGTACTTC.

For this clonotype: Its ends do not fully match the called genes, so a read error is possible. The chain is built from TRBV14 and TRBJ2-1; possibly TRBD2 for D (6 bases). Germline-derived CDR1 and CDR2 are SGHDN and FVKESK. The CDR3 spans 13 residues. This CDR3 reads CACSQGLFIEQFF. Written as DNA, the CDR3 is TGTGCCTGCAGCCAGGGACTCTTCATTGAGCAGTTCTTC.

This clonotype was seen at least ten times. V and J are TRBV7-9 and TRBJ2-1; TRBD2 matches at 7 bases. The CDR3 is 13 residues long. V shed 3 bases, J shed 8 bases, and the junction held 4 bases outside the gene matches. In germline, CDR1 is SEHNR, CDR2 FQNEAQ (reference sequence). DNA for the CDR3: TGTGCCAGCAGCTTGGGAGGGGAGCATGAGCAGTTCTTC. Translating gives CASSLGGEHEQFF.

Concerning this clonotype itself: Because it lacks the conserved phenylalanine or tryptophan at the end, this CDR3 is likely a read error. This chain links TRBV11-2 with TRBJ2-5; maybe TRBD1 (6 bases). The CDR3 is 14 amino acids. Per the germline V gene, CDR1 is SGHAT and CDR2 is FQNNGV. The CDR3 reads CTSSNDWGQGTQYL. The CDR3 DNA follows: TGTACCAGCAGCAACGACTGGGGGCAAGGGACCCAGTACCTC.

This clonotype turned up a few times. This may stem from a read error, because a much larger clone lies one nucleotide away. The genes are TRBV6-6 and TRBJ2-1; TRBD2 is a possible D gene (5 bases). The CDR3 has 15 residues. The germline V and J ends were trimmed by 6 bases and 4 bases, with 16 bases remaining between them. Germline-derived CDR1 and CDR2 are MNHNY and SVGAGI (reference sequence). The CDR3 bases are TGTGCCAGCAGCCGCGGACTTCCAGTTTACAATGAGCAGTTCTTC. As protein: CASSRGLPVYNEQFF.

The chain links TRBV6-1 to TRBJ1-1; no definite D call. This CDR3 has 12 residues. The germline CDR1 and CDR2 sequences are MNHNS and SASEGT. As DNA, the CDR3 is TGTACCAACAGTCGACTCCCCGGCGGAGCTTTCTTT. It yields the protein CTNSRLPGGAFF.

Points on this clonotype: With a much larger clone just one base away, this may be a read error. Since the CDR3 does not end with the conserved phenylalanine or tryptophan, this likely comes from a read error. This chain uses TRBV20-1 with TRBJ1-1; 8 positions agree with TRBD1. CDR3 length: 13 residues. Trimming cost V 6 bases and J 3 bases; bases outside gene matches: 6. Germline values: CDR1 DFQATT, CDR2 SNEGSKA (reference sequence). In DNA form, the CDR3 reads TGCAGTGCGAAGCGACAGGGGTACACTGAAGCTTTCTGT. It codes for CSAKRQGYTEAFC.

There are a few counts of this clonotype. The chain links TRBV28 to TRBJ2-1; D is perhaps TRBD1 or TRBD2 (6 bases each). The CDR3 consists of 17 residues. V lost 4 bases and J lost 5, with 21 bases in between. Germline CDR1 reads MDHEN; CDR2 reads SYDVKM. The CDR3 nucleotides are TGTGCCAGCAGTTCCCTAAGGGGGGAAATCCCCCACAATGAGCAGTTCTTC. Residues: CASSSLRGEIPHNEQFF.